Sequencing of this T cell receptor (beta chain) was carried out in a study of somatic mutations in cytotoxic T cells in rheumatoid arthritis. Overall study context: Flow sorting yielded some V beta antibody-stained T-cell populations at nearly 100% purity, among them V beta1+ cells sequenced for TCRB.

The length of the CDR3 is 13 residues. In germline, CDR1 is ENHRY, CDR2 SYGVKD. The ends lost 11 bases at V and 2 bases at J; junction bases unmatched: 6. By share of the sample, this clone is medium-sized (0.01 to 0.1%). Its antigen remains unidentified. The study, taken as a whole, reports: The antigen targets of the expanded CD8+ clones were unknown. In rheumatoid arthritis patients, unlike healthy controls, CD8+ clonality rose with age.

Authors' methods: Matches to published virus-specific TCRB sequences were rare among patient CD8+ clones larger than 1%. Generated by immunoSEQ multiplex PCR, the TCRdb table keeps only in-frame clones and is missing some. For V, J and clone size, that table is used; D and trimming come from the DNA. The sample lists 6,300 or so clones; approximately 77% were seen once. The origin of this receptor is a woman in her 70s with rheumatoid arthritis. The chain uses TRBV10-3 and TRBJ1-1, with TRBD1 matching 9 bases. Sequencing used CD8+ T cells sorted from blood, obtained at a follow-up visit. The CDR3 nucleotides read TGTGCCGCCAACACAGGGGGCAACACTGAAGCTTTCTTT. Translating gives CAANTGGNTEAFF.